The TCR beta chain described here comes from a study of identical twins. Healthy Caucasians alone served as donors. From germline, CDR1 is SEHNR and CDR2 FQNEAQ (reference sequence). This CDR3 is 14 amino acids long. V was cut by 1 base and J by 4 bases, with 10 bases left in between. TCRdb used MiXCR to reprocess the 5' RACE reads, holding one entry per CDR3 protein. The sample gives about 530,000 distinct CDR3 sequences, about 15% of which show up once; roughly 0.4% is in the top ten. These data were also filed under a second study, of yellow fever vaccine responses in identical twins.

This TCR was sampled from a woman younger than 30 in good health. What was sequenced was CD4+ T cells sorted from blood. The chain combines TRBV7-9 with TRBJ1-1; no clear D. The CDR3 region has the DNA TGTGCCAGCAGCTTAGGGGAACCTTTCACTGAAGCTTTCTTT. It translates to CASSLGEPFTEAFF.